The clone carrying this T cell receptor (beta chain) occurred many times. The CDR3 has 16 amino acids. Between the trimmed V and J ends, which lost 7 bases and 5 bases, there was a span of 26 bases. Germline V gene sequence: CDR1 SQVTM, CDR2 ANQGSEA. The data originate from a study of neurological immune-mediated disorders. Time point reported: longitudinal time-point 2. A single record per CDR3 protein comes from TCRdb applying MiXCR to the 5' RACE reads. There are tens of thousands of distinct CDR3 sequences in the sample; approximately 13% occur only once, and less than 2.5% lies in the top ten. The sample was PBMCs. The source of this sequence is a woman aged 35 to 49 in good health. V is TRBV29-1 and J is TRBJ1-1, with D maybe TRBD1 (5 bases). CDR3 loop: CSAGALGMFSVTEAFF. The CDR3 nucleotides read TGCAGCGCCGGGGCTCTAGGGATGTTTAGTGTGACTGAAGCTTTCTTT.